The 8 T cell receptor beta chains presented below share a single source sample, sequenced in a study of T cell repertoires in cytomegalovirus infection. A single record per CDR3 protein comes from TCRdb applying MiXCR to the reads. The profile shows more than 650,000 distinct CDR3 sequences, 35% to 40% of them singletons. Sequenced: PBMCs. These receptors were obtained from a human donor in good health (CMV status not recorded). Some clones in this sample may be carry-over from other donors' samples.

With regard to this clonotype: A much larger clone differs from this one at a single base, so this may be a read error. The J gene is TRBJ1-1, the V gene TRBV7-2, with D possibly TRBD1 on 6 matching bases. The CDR3 loop spans 15 amino acids. Germline CDR1 and CDR2: SGHTA and FQGNSA. Trimming stripped 0 bases from V and 5 bases from J, with 13 bases between. Written as DNA, the CDR3 is TGTGCCAGCAGCTTAGCCCGGACAGTGTCTACTGAAGCTTTCTTT. As protein: CASSLARTVSTEAFF.

V and J are TRBV4-1 and TRBJ2-3; 7 bases align to TRBD1. V shed 2 bases, J shed 2 bases, and the junction held 7 bases outside the gene matches. The CDR3 contains 16 residues. CDR1 is MGHRA and CDR2 is YSYEKL in the germline V gene. The CDR3 region has the DNA TGCGCCAGCAGCCAACGCCGGGACAGCCACACAGATACGCAGTATTTT. This sequence encodes CASSQRRDSHTDTQYF.

This clonotype appeared a single time. As the CDR3 is not closed by the conserved phenylalanine or tryptophan, this likely results from a read error. It is unclear where the CDR3 begins or ends on the DNA, so no DNA is shown, and the CDR3 is as TCRdb lists it. The chain uses TRBV7-2 and TRBJ1-2. The CDR3 adds up to 15 amino acids, both ends counted. Germline V CDR1 and CDR2: SGHTA, FQGNSA. The chain's CDR3 is CASSLNRVGLHGYTL.

This clonotype has a handful of counts. The chain uses TRBV11-2 and TRBJ1-4, with TRBD1 matching 8 bases. Germline V gene sequence: CDR1 SGHAT, CDR2 FQNNGV. The CDR3 is made up of 12 amino acids. V was pared by 5 bases and J by 8 bases, with 1 base of the junction left unmatched. CDR3: CASSRTGEKLFF. The CDR3, as DNA: TGTGCCAGCAGCCGGACAGGGGAAAAACTGTTTTTT.

The gene calls are TRBV28 and TRBJ1-1; a weak D match, TRBD1 (5 bases). There are 16 residues in the CDR3. Trimming shortened V by 3 bases and J by 1 base, and 15 bases separated the two germline ends. Germline assignment: CDR1 MDHEN and CDR2 SYDVKM. This CDR3 reads CASSLSGRTRNTEAFF. CDR3 coding DNA: TGTGCCAGCAGTTTGTCGGGACGGACTAGGAACACTGAAGCTTTCTTT.

The chain has TRBV28 and TRBJ1-2; perhaps TRBD1 as D (5 bases). This CDR3 is 14 amino acids long. Germline-derived CDR1 and CDR2 are MDHEN and SYDVKM. The ends were cut back, 7 bases at V and 4 bases at J, with 16 bases in the middle. As DNA, the CDR3 is TGTGCCAGCAACTCGAAAAGGGGCCTCTATGGCTACACCTTC. Protein: CASNSKRGLYGYTF.

There are a few counts of this clonotype. The V and J genes are TRBV5-1 and TRBJ2-3, with 12 positions matching TRBD1. V dropped 4 bases and J dropped 6; count of bases not matched to a gene: 6. CDR1 and CDR2 (germline): SGHRS, YFSETQ. The CDR3 contains 15 residues. CDR3 in DNA: TGCGCCAGCAGCCGTGGGACAGGGGGCCATGATACGCAGTATTTT. Translated, it gives CASSRGTGGHDTQYF.

There are a few counts of this clonotype. The CDR3 bases are TGTGCCAGCAGCCCCGTTGGGTCTGGAAACACCATATATTTT. Its translation: CASSPVGSGNTIYF. The chain is built from TRBV2 and TRBJ1-3; D unclear. This CDR3 comprises 14 residues. Germline CDR1 reads SNHLY; CDR2 reads FYNNEI. The V gene lost 6 bases and the J gene lost 1 base, with 10 bases spanning the gap. Looking up the rest from reference TRBV2 and TRBJ1-3 gives the full variable domain: EPEVTQTPSHQVTQMGQEVILRCVPISNHLYFYWYRQILGQKVEFLVSFYNNEISEKSEIFDDQFSVERPDGSNFTLKIRSTKLEDSAMYFCASSPVGSGNTIYFGEGSWLTVV.